These T cell receptor beta chains were read from a single sample in a study of radiotherapy plus CTLA-4 blockade in lung cancer. Sequencing was performed with immunoSEQ multiplex PCR; in TCRdb, only in-frame clones are kept and a portion is missing. The table shows about 98,000 clones, with around 90% occurring only once. The source was peripheral blood, collected from a patient treated with radiotherapy plus ipilimumab. The origin of the receptors is a human donor with non-small cell lung cancer that progressed on radiotherapy plus ipilimumab. The CDR3 runs from the conserved cysteine through the conserved F or W. D genes are given only for firm matches. Where a row states a size, it is once, few, many or the class of an expanded clone; other rows omit it.

j_gene,d_gene,v_gene,abundance,CDR3aa,CDR3nt
TRBJ1-1,TRBD1,TRBV6-5,NA,CASSSTQGALGEAFF,TGTGCCAGCAGTTCGACACAGGGGGCGTTAGGTGAAGCTTTCTTT
TRBJ2-7,NA,TRBV7-2,NA,CASSPSTGDYEQYF,TGTGCCAGCAGCCCTTCGACAGGAGACTACGAGCAGTACTTC
TRBJ1-3,NA,TRBV7-8,NA,CASSLYRDSGNTIYF,TGTGCCAGCAGCTTATATCGGGATTCTGGAAACACCATATATTTT
TRBJ2-3,NA,TRBV11-2,once,CASSLHTDTQYF,TGTGCCAGCAGCCTACACACAGATACGCAGTATTTT
TRBJ2-2,TRBD2,TRBV14,NA,CASSHALTSRDTGELFF,TGTGCCAGCAGCCATGCCTTGACTAGCCGGGACACCGGGGAGCTGTTTTTT
TRBJ2-1,NA,TRBV4-2,NA,CASSQGGVLSSYNEQFF,TGTGCCAGCAGCCAAGGAGGGGTGCTAAGCTCCTACAATGAGCAGTTCTTC
TRBJ2-1,TRBD1,TRBV5-1,NA,CASSLLTGGSEQFF,TGCGCCAGCAGCTTGTTAACAGGGGGATCTGAGCAGTTCTTC
TRBJ2-1,NA,TRBV19,NA,CASSITGGVNEQFF,TGTGCCAGTTCAATAACAGGGGGGGTCAATGAGCAGTTCTTC
TRBJ1-2,NA,TRBV19,NA,CASSTIPGTRGYGYTF,TGTGCCAGTAGTACGATCCCGGGAACCAGAGGCTATGGCTACACCTTC
TRBJ2-1,NA,TRBV11-3,NA,CASSLGWDAYNEQFF,TGTGCCAGCAGCTTAGGGTGGGATGCCTACAATGAGCAGTTCTTC
TRBJ2-5,NA,TRBV6-6,NA,CASSPRSFTETQYF,TGTGCCAGCAGTCCTCGCAGCTTCACGGAGACCCAGTACTTC
TRBJ2-3,TRBD2,TRBV5-1,once,CASSLQAGVPDTQYF,TGCGCCAGCAGCTTGCAGGCGGGAGTCCCAGATACGCAGTATTTT
TRBJ2-5,TRBD2,TRBV11-2,once,CASSLEYGWREGQETQYF,TGTGCCAGCAGCTTAGAGTACGGTTGGCGGGAGGGCCAAGAGACCCAGTACTTC
TRBJ2-4,NA,TRBV14,NA,CASSQELAKNIQYF,TGTGCCAGCAGCCAAGAGCTAGCCAAAAACATTCAGTACTTC
TRBJ1-1,NA,TRBV2,NA,CASGSQGGNTEAFF,TGTGCCAGCGGTTCACAGGGAGGGAACACTGAAGCTTTCTTT
TRBJ2-3,NA,TRBV5-4,NA,CASSLAGGANTDTQYF,TGTGCCAGCAGCTTGGCCGGCGGGGCTAACACAGATACGCAGTATTTT
TRBJ2-1,TRBD2,TRBV6-5,few,CASRMPGGAGNEQFF,TGTGCCAGTAGAATGCCCGGGGGGGCGGGGAATGAGCAGTTCTTC
TRBJ2-3,TRBD1,TRBV11-3,NA,CASRPTGKDTQYF,TGTGCCAGCAGACCGACAGGGAAGGATACGCAGTATTTT
TRBJ2-7,TRBD2,TRBV5-4,NA,CASSLAGLAGATYEQYF,TGTGCCAGCAGCTTGGCCGGACTAGCGGGTGCGACCTACGAGCAGTACTTC
TRBJ2-1,NA,TRBV5-1,NA,CASSLGQDFYNEQFF,TGCGCCAGCAGCTTGGGACAGGACTTCTACAATGAGCAGTTCTTC
TRBJ1-2,NA,TRBV19,NA,CASSIDLKGGYTF,TGTGCCAGTAGTATAGATCTTAAGGGCGGCTACACCTTC
TRBJ1-1,NA,TRBV6-1,NA,CASTGGFGNEAFF,TGTGCCAGCACGGGGGGATTCGGCAATGAAGCTTTCTTT
TRBJ1-2,TRBD1,TRBV27,NA,CASSPDRVLRGYTF,TGTGCCAGCAGTCCGGACAGGGTGTTGAGGGGCTACACCTTC
TRBJ1-2,TRBD1,TRBV4-3,once,CASRAPGQGNGYTF,TGCGCCAGCAGAGCCCCGGGACAGGGAAATGGCTACACCTTC
TRBJ2-7,TRBD1,TRBV6-1,NA,CASSENPGQIVYEQYF,TGTGCCAGCAGTGAAAATCCGGGACAGATAGTTTACGAGCAGTACTTC
TRBJ1-2,NA,TRBV6-5,NA,CASSNSLGYTF,TGTGCCAGCAGCAACAGTCTGGGCTACACCTTC
TRBJ1-5,NA,TRBV5-3,NA,CARSSSCGRDSNQPQHF,TGTGCCAGAAGCTCTTCGTGTGGAAGGGATAGCAATCAGCCCCAGCATTTT
TRBJ2-2,TRBD2,TRBV2,NA,CASSLEGLATNTGELFF,TGTGCCAGCAGTCTTGAAGGACTAGCCACGAACACCGGGGAGCTGTTTTTT
TRBJ2-3,NA,TRBV9,NA,CASSVVGADTQYF,TGTGCCAGCAGCGTAGTGGGGGCGGATACGCAGTATTTT
TRBJ2-1,NA,TRBV10-3,NA,CAISGRLNNEQFF,TGTGCCATCAGTGGGCGGCTCAACAATGAGCAGTTCTTC
TRBJ1-5,TRBD1,TRBV19,NA,CASSTQGASNQPQHF,TGTGCCAGTAGTACCCAGGGGGCAAGTAATCAGCCCCAGCATTTT
TRBJ2-5,NA,TRBV5-5,NA,CASSTTEETQYF,TGTGCCAGCAGCACGACAGAAGAGACCCAGTACTTC